One sample yielded the 21 T cell receptor beta chains listed below, sequenced in a study of T cell repertoires in cytomegalovirus infection. MiXCR was run by TCRdb on the reads, yielding one entry per CDR3 protein. This sample has 500,000 or so distinct CDR3 sequences; about 17% occur once, and the top ten carry roughly a quarter. Sequenced sample: CD8+ T cells from PBMCs. The receptors come from a human donor in good health (CMV status not recorded). Some clones in this sample may be carry-over from other donors' samples.

The table lists this clonotype with many counts. The chain couples TRBV7-9 to TRBJ1-2; a weak D match, TRBD1 (5 bases). The CDR3 extends over 14 amino acids. CDR1 SEHNR and CDR2 FQNEAQ come from the germline V gene (reference sequence). V was shortened by 2 bases and J by 6 bases, with 13 bases between the two germline ends. In DNA, the CDR3 is TGTGCCAGCAGCTTACCGGAGGGGCCTGATGGCTACACCTTC. Amino acid sequence: CASSLPEGPDGYTF. Full variable domain (remainder filled in from reference TRBV7-9 and TRBJ1-2): DTGVSQNPRHKITKRGQNVTFRCDPISEHNRLYWYRQTLGQGPEFLTYFQNEAQLEKSRLLSDRFSAERPKGSFSTLEIQRTEQGDSAMYLCASSLPEGPDGYTFGSGTRLTVV.

In regard to this clonotype: This may arise from a read error, as a much more abundant clone is one base away. Lacking the conserved final phenylalanine or tryptophan, this CDR3 likely reflects a read error. The chain has TRBV6-1 and TRBJ2-7; 7 bases are a match to TRBD2. The V gene's germline CDR1 is MNHNS and CDR2 SASEGT. Losses at the gene ends were 3 bases for V and 5 bases for J; bases not matched to a gene: 10. The CDR3 covers 15 residues. The CDR3 DNA follows: TGTGCCAGCAGTGAGGTCGGCGGGAGCAATGACGAGCAGTACTTA. It is translated as CASSEVGGSNDEQYL.

This clonotype was found many times. The chain joins TRBV28 to TRBJ2-3, with D possibly being TRBD2 (6 bases). The CDR3 loop spans 14 amino acids. Germline CDR1 reads MDHEN; CDR2 reads SYDVKM. The V end lost 3 bases, the J end lost 6 bases, and 13 bases lay between the germline ends. CDR3 sequence reads: CASSFPGEEDTQYF. CDR3 sequence (DNA): TGTGCCAGCAGTTTTCCGGGAGAGGAGGATACGCAGTATTTT.

This clonotype was detected ten times or more. The V gene is TRBV12-3 or TRBV12-4, the J gene TRBJ1-5; no clear D. Deletions cut 4 bases from V and 3 bases from J, with 10 bases between. This CDR3 spans 14 amino acids. The CDR3 here is CASSWPGYNQPQHF. CDR3 nucleotide sequence: TGTGCCAGCAGTTGGCCGGGTTACAATCAGCCCCAGCATTTT.

The chain recombines TRBV5-1 with TRBJ1-1; D not certain. The germline V and J ends were trimmed by 2 bases and 5 bases, with 13 bases remaining between them. The CDR3 extends over 14 amino acids. Germline lookup yields CDR1 SGHRS and CDR2 YFSETQ. The DNA of the CDR3 is TGCGCCAGCAGCTTCGCGGTCGGGAGAACTGAAGCTTTCTTT. This gives the protein CASSFAVGRTEAFF.

This chain connects TRBV7-9 to TRBJ1-2; 7 bases map to TRBD1. The J segment lost 2 bases and the V segment lost 5 bases, leaving 17 bases of the junction unmatched. Germline values: CDR1 SEHNR, CDR2 FQNEAQ (reference sequence). The CDR3 consists of 18 residues. CDR3 amino acids: CASSTRQGHTPKNYGYTF. The CDR3 bases are TGTGCCAGCAGCACCCGACAGGGACACACTCCCAAGAACTATGGCTACACCTTC.

This clonotype was counted only a few times. The rearrangement uses TRBV9 and TRBJ2-5; 8 bases match TRBD1. Germline trimming cut 3 bases from V and 5 bases from J; bases unmatched to any gene: 9. Germline assignment: CDR1 SGDLS and CDR2 YYNGEE. The CDR3 totals 15 residues. In nucleotides, the CDR3 is TGTGCCAGCAGCGCGTCAGGGGGCGCAGGGGAGACCCAGTACTTC. Translated: CASSASGGAGETQYF.

Many counts were recorded for this clonotype. The chain couples TRBV6-1 to TRBJ2-1, with D unclear. The CDR3 runs 11 residues. Germline lookup yields CDR1 MNHNS and CDR2 SASEGT. V lost 2 bases and J lost 10, with 6 bases in between. The DNA of the CDR3 is TGTGCCAGCAGTGAATTCCAGGAGCAGTTCTTC. Protein sequence: CASSEFQEQFF.

The genes are TRBV4-1 and TRBJ1-2; TRBD1 matches 12 bases. The CDR3 has 18 amino acids. The J segment lost 3 bases and the V segment lost 0 bases, leaving 8 bases of the junction unmatched. From germline, CDR1 is MGHRA and CDR2 YSYEKL. CDR3 residues: CASSQEGDRGRSYYGYTF. In DNA form, the CDR3 reads TGCGCCAGCAGCCAAGAAGGGGACAGGGGGCGCTCCTACTATGGCTACACCTTC.

As regards this clonotype: Relative to the germline gene, one junction end is altered; a read error may explain this. V and J are TRBV6-5 and TRBJ2-1, with TRBD1 matching 8 bases. Germline CDR1 is MNHEY and CDR2 is SVGAGI. The CDR3 runs 14 residues. The CDR3 loop is CANSWSTGVNEQFF. The CDR3 nucleotides are TGTGCCAACAGTTGGTCGACAGGGGTCAATGAGCAGTTCTTC.

This sequence joins TRBV5-1 and TRBJ2-7, with a possible D match to TRBD1 (5 bases). Germline CDR1 is SGHRS and CDR2 is YFSETQ. Trimming removed 0 bases at V and 2 bases at J, with 12 bases between. The CDR3 totals 15 residues. This chain's CDR3 is CASSLDIDSPYEQYF. The CDR3 bases are TGCGCCAGCAGCTTGGACATCGACAGTCCCTACGAGCAGTACTTC.

This clonotype was observed many times. V gene TRBV7-9 combines with J gene TRBJ2-1; no firm D call. Trimming pared 5 bases from V and 8 bases from J, leaving 22 bases between. CDR1 is SEHNR, CDR2 FQNEAQ, per germline (reference sequence). The CDR3 spans 16 residues. This CDR3 is CASSQKRPNINYEQFF. The CDR3 nucleotides read TGTGCCAGCAGCCAAAAGAGACCTAACATTAACTATGAGCAGTTCTTC.

The J gene is TRBJ2-2, the V gene TRBV5-4, with 8 bases aligning to TRBD1. The CDR3 runs 15 residues. CDR1 is SGHNT, CDR2 YYREEE, per germline (reference sequence). J lost 0 bases, V lost 4 bases, and 2 bases had no gene match. The CDR3 bases are TGTGCCAGCAGCCCGACAGGGGCGAACACCGGGGAGCTGTTTTTT. Translated, it gives CASSPTGANTGELFF.

In this sample, this clonotype turned up many times. This chain links TRBV5-6 with TRBJ1-5; 9 bases line up with TRBD1. The CDR3 has 15 residues. Germline V gene data show CDR1 as SGHDT and CDR2 as YYEEEE. The J segment lost 3 bases and the V segment lost 2 bases, leaving 3 bases of the junction unmatched. Here the CDR3 DNA reads TGTGCCAGCAGCTTCGGGACAGGGCACAATCAGCCCCAGCATTTT. Translated: CASSFGTGHNQPQHF. Combining the CDR3 with reference TRBV5-6 and TRBJ1-5 gives the whole variable domain DAGVTQSPTHLIKTRGQQVTLRCSPKSGHDTVSWYQQALGQGPQFIFQYYEEEERQRGNFPDRFSGHQFPNYSSELNVNALLLGDSALYLCASSFGTGHNQPQHFGDGTRLSIL.

At least ten counts were recorded for this clonotype. This CDR3 reads CASSLPGLAQYNEQFF. Here the CDR3 DNA reads TGTGCCAGCAGCCTACCGGGACTAGCGCAGTACAATGAGCAGTTCTTC. The chain has TRBV12-3 or TRBV12-4 and TRBJ2-1, with 10 bases lining up with TRBD2. V was clipped by 6 bases and J by 4 bases; unmatched bases: 9. CDR3 length: 16 amino acids.

This clonotype has more than one count but fewer than ten. The CDR3 loop is CASSGGSEQFF. In DNA form, the CDR3 reads TGCGCCAGCAGCGGGGGGAGTGAGCAGTTCTTC. The chain joins TRBV5-1 to TRBJ2-1, with D tentatively TRBD2 (6 bases). The CDR3 runs to 11 residues. CDR1 SGHRS and CDR2 YFSETQ come from the germline V gene. Trimming removed 4 bases from V and 9 bases from J, with 8 bases in between.

CDR3 residues: CASSIALRASSYNEQFF. CDR3 sequence (DNA): TGTGCCAGTAGTATAGCCCTAAGGGCAAGCTCCTACAATGAGCAGTTCTTC. The V call is TRBV19, the J call TRBJ2-1; D remains ambiguous. Germline values: CDR1 LNHDA, CDR2 SQIVND (reference sequence). The CDR3 contains 17 residues. V lost 1 base to trimming and J lost 0 bases, with 13 bases between them.

The rearrangement links TRBV20-1 to TRBJ1-1; no clear D gene. The length of the CDR3 is 15 residues. CDR1 DFQATT and CDR2 SNEGSKA come from the germline V gene (reference sequence). Between the trimmed V and J ends, which lost 0 bases and 5 bases, there was a span of 16 bases. The CDR3 sequence is CSARDTFGGITEAFF. For the CDR3, the DNA is TGCAGTGCTAGAGATACTTTCGGCGGGATAACTGAAGCTTTCTTT.

J is TRBJ1-5 and V is TRBV19, with a weak D call TRBD1 (6 bases). V lost 3 bases and J 0 bases, leaving 12 bases between the germline ends. Germline CDR1 reads LNHDA; CDR2 reads SQIVND (reference sequence). The CDR3 consists of 16 residues. CDR3 protein: CASSMGTTYSNQPQHF. The DNA for the CDR3 is TGTGCCAGTAGTATGGGGACAACGTATAGCAATCAGCCCCAGCATTTT.

This clonotype was recorded a few times. The chain links TRBV9 to TRBJ1-1; TRBD1 is a possible D gene (6 bases). Germline CDR1 reads SGDLS; CDR2 reads YYNGEE. There are 16 residues in the CDR3. V shed 3 bases and J shed 2 bases, with 17 bases lying between them. The CDR3 DNA sequence: TGTGCCAGCAGCGAGGGGGGGAACGGGTTTAACACTGAAGCTTTCTTT. Its protein product is CASSEGGNGFNTEAFF.

Many counts were recorded for this clonotype. The DNA of the CDR3 is TGTGCCAGCAGTTTTGCTGCGTCCTACGAGCAGTACTTC. It specifies CASSFAASYEQYF. V usage is TRBV28 and J usage is TRBJ2-7; no definite D call. The CDR3 totals 13 residues. The germline CDR1 and CDR2 sequences are MDHEN and SYDVKM. The V and J ends lost 3 bases and 1 base respectively, with 7 bases between them.